This TCR beta chain originates from a study of blood T cell repertoires in COVID-19. The protocol was immunoSEQ multiplex PCR, while the TCRdb copy is restricted to in-frame clones and leaves out a portion. The sample yields about 240,000 clones, approximately 83% seen once. V lost 3 bases, J lost 0 bases, and 12 bases lay in between. CDR1 is SNHLY, CDR2 FYNNEI, per germline. The CDR3 extends over 15 amino acids. Sequenced: PBMCs or T cells enriched from blood (not recorded which). The chain employs TRBV2 and TRBJ2-7; D is unclear. The source is a woman aged 40 to 50 with acute COVID-19. In DNA form, the CDR3 reads TGTGCCAGCAGTGATGTGGCCTCAGTCTCCTACGAGCAGTACTTC. It translates to CASSDVASVSYEQYF. Filled out from reference TRBV2 and TRBJ2-7, the complete variable domain reads EPEVTQTPSHQVTQMGQEVILRCVPISNHLYFYWYRQILGQKVEFLVSFYNNEISEKSEIFDDQFSVERPDGSNFTLKIRSTKLEDSAMYFCASSDVASVSYEQYFGPGTRLTVT.